This T cell receptor beta chain was sequenced during a study of blood T cell repertoires in COVID-19. Study as a whole: COVID-19 samples from acute and convalescent phases originated in the United States, Italy and Spain. PBMCs, B-cell-depleted T cells, or T cells were the source of the cDNA or gDNA that made up the material.

Methods used by the authors: Amplification with reference gene primers provided the estimates of nucleated cell counts. Data came from immunoSEQ multiplex PCR; TCRdb stores just in-frame clones and leaves some out. The V and J calls and clone size are taken from that table; D and trimming were inferred from the DNA. The sample lists 130,000 to 150,000 clones; 85% to 90% were seen once. The sequenced sample consisted of peripheral blood. The TCR comes from a man aged 45 to 65 who had recovered from COVID-19.

In nucleotides, the CDR3 is TGTGCCACCAGCAGAGATAGAGTCGGGGAGGCTCAGCCCCAGCATTTT. It is translated as CATSRDRVGEAQPQHF. The chain employs TRBV15 and TRBJ1-5; no definite D call. This CDR3 contains 16 residues. Germline V gene data show CDR1 as LNHNV and CDR2 as YYDKDF (reference sequence). V was shortened by 0 bases and J by 6 bases, with 15 bases between the two germline ends. Looking up the rest from reference TRBV15 and TRBJ1-5 gives the full variable domain: DAMVIQNPRYQVTQFGKPVTLSCSQTLNHNVMYWYQQKSSQAPKLLFHYYDKDFNNEADTPDNFQSRRPNTSFCFLDIRSPGLGDTAMYLCATSRDRVGEAQPQHFGDGTRLSIL.